Listed below are T cell receptor beta chains from one sample, sequenced in a study of blood T cell repertoires in COVID-19. Profiled with immunoSEQ multiplex PCR; TCRdb holds only in-frame clones, not every one. This sample has around 340,000 clones, with about 83% found just once. Sequences were obtained from peripheral blood. These receptors were taken from a man aged 30-40 years with active or convalescent COVID-19. CDR3s include the opening cysteine and the closing phenylalanine or tryptophan. Fields, in order: J gene, clone size, V gene, D gene, CDR3 DNA, CDR3 protein. A D gene is named only where the DNA matches it firmly. Where a row states a size, it is once, few, many or the class of an expanded clone; other rows omit it.

TRBJ2-1 | once | TRBV7-2 | NA | TGTGCCAGCAGCCCCCTTCAGAACAATGAGCAGTTCTTC | CASSPLQNNEQFF
TRBJ2-2 | once | TRBV6-4 | TRBD1 | TGTGCCAGCAGCCGGGACAGACTCACCGGGGAGCTGTTTTTT | CASSRDRLTGELFF
TRBJ2-7 | once | TRBV5-3 | NA | TGTGCCAGAAGCTCCTGTAGCTACGAGCAGTACTTC | CARSSCSYEQYF
TRBJ1-1 | NA | TRBV19 | NA | TGTGCCAGTAGTATCGGGGTCGAGGATGAAGCTTTCTTT | CASSIGVEDEAFF
TRBJ2-3 | few | TRBV20-1 | NA | TGCAGTGCTAGTCCATCCTACGAGGCAGATACGCAGTATTTT | CSASPSYEADTQYF
TRBJ1-4 | NA | TRBV7-2 | NA | TGTGCCAGCAGCTTAGCGCACACGAATGAAAAACTGTTTTTT | CASSLAHTNEKLFF
TRBJ2-7 | NA | TRBV19 | TRBD2 | TGTGCCAGTAGTATGAGCGGGGTCTACGAGCAGTACTTC | CASSMSGVYEQYF
TRBJ2-5 | many | TRBV11-1 | TRBD2 | TGTGCCAGCAGCTCCTACGGGAGCGGGAGGGAAGAGACCCAGTACTTC | CASSSYGSGREETQYF
TRBJ1-2 | NA | TRBV3-1/TRBV3-2 | TRBD1 | TGTGCCAGCTTGGACAGGGTAGGAGGCTACACCTTC | CASLDRVGGYTF
TRBJ1-1 | NA | TRBV29-1 | TRBD1 | TGCAGCGCCCTAGGGGGCGCGAACACTGAAGCTTTCTTT | CSALGGANTEAFF
TRBJ2-2 | NA | TRBV5-1 | NA | TGCGCCAGCAGCGCCATAGACTGGGGCGACACCGGGGAGCTGTTTTTT | CASSAIDWGDTGELFF
TRBJ2-5 | few | TRBV20-1 | NA | TGCAGTGGACAGCCCCAAGAGACCCAGTACTTC | CSGQPQETQYF
TRBJ1-4 | NA | TRBV14 | NA | TGTGCCAGCAGCCTTACAGGGCCTGCAAAACTGTTTTTT | CASSLTGPAKLFF
TRBJ1-1 | once | TRBV24-1 | NA | TGTGCCACCAGTGGGGGGCTAGGGACTGAAGCTTTCTTT | CATSGGLGTEAFF
TRBJ2-4 | NA | TRBV6-1 | NA | TGTGCCAGCAGTGAAGAAGTGGGGCGCAAAAACATTCAGTACTTC | CASSEEVGRKNIQYF
TRBJ2-3 | NA | TRBV13 | NA | TGTGCCAGCAGCTTAGGGGCCCGGGTCACAGATACGCAGTATTTT | CASSLGARVTDTQYF
TRBJ1-4 | NA | TRBV3-1/TRBV3-2 | NA | TGTGCCAGCAGCCAAGAGGAGCGGAAAGGCGAAAAACTGTTTTTT | CASSQEERKGEKLFF
TRBJ2-4 | NA | TRBV19 | NA | TGTGCCAGTAGTATTAGACAGAGGAACATTCAGTACTTC | CASSIRQRNIQYF
TRBJ1-1 | NA | TRBV18 | NA | TGTGCCAGCTCACTCACATCCGGGACACCGAACACTGAAGCTTTCTTT | CASSLTSGTPNTEAFF
TRBJ1-4 | NA | TRBV4-2 | TRBD1 | TGTGCCAGCAGCCAAGAGTACAGACAGGGTGGGGGTGAAAAACTGTTTTTT | CASSQEYRQGGGEKLFF
TRBJ2-7 | NA | TRBV4-1 | NA | TGCGCCAGCAGCCATGGTTCCGGTCCCTACGAGCAGTACTTC | CASSHGSGPYEQYF
TRBJ1-2 | NA | TRBV30 | NA | TGTGCCTGGAGTGTACGGACTAGGGGCTACACCTTC | CAWSVRTRGYTF
TRBJ2-7 | NA | TRBV4-3 | TRBD1 | TGCGCCAGCAGCCCCGGGACAGGGGGCTACGAGCAGTACTTC | CASSPGTGGYEQYF
TRBJ2-7 | once | TRBV25-1 | TRBD1 | TGTGCCAGCAGTGAGGGGAACAGGGGTACCTACGAGCAGTACTTC | CASSEGNRGTYEQYF
TRBJ2-1 | NA | TRBV9 | TRBD2 | TGTGCCAGCAGCCTCTCTCCCTGGGACCGCTCGGGAGGGCCGGTACTTAATGAGCAGTTCTTC | CASSLSPWDRSGGPVLNEQFF
TRBJ2-3 | once | TRBV19 | TRBD2 | TGTGCCAGTAGTAACGGACTAGCGGGAGGGACAGATACGCAGTATTTT | CASSNGLAGGTDTQYF
TRBJ2-2 | once | TRBV4-2 | NA | TGTGCCAGCAGCCAAGTCGGGACACCCACCGGGGAGCTGTTTTTT | CASSQVGTPTGELFF
TRBJ2-5 | NA | TRBV7-2 | NA | TGTGCCAGCAGCTCTCTAGCGACCGAGGGTGAGACCCAGTACTTC | CASSSLATEGETQYF
TRBJ2-2 | NA | TRBV4-3 | NA | TGCGCCAGCAGCCAAGAATCCACCCCCGGGGGTATCGAGGAGCTGTTTTTT | CASSQESTPGGIEELFF
TRBJ2-7 | NA | TRBV6-5 | TRBD2 | TGTGCCAGCAGTCAGGGACTATTCATTCCATACGAGCAGTACTTC | CASSQGLFIPYEQYF
TRBJ1-2 | few | TRBV27 | TRBD1 | TGTGCCAGCAGTTCGGGACAGGGAGATGGCTACACCTTC | CASSSGQGDGYTF
TRBJ2-5 | NA | TRBV5-1 | NA | TGCGCCAGCGCAAGAAGGGGGACGGAGGAGACCCAGTACTTC | CASARRGTEETQYF
TRBJ2-7 | NA | TRBV7-2 | TRBD2 | TGTGCCAGCAGCGCCGGGACTAGCCTCTCCGAGCAGTACTTC | CASSAGTSLSEQYF
TRBJ2-7 | NA | TRBV29-1 | TRBD2 | TGCAGCGTGGGAGGACTAGCGAGGAATTTGGAGCAGTACTTC | CSVGGLARNLEQYF
TRBJ2-7 | NA | TRBV19 | NA | TGTGCCAGTAGTTCGAGACGGGATAACGAGCAGTACTTC | CASSSRRDNEQYF
TRBJ1-1 | NA | TRBV6-2/TRBV6-3 | NA | TGTGCCAGCAGTTACGACCTCAGGGCTTTCTTT | CASSYDLRAFF
TRBJ1-1 | NA | TRBV14 | TRBD1 | TGTGCCAGCAGCCAAGAGCGGACAGGTGAAGCTTTCTTT | CASSQERTGEAFF